A selection of T cell receptor beta chains follows, all from one sample in a study of blood T cell repertoires in COVID-19. The protocol was immunoSEQ multiplex PCR, while the TCRdb copy is restricted to in-frame clones and leaves out a portion. This table holds 200,000 or so clones, about 88% found once. Material: peripheral blood. These receptor sequences come from a man aged 60 to 75 with acute or convalescent COVID-19. Each CDR3 is given without its conserved first and last residue. Each record gives: J gene, V gene, CDR3 protein.

j_call: TRBJ2-1; v_call: TRBV6-2/TRBV6-3; cdr3_aa: ASSYARTGIREINEQF
j_call: TRBJ2-5; v_call: TRBV11-2; cdr3_aa: ASRGFGSQETQY
j_call: TRBJ2-1; v_call: TRBV19; cdr3_aa: ASSMGRSSYNEQF
j_call: TRBJ1-1; v_call: TRBV6-2/TRBV6-3; cdr3_aa: ASSYPLDRLPEAF
j_call: TRBJ1-5; v_call: TRBV28; cdr3_aa: ASSWDRGVRSSNQPQH
j_call: TRBJ1-5; v_call: TRBV2; cdr3_aa: ASSEGGSGNQPQH
j_call: TRBJ1-5; v_call: TRBV4-2; cdr3_aa: ASSHDRGRDQPQH
j_call: TRBJ1-5; v_call: TRBV4-1; cdr3_aa: ASSQGDSIRQQH
j_call: TRBJ1-4; v_call: TRBV5-1; cdr3_aa: ASPRDSRQGLNEKLF
j_call: TRBJ1-2; v_call: TRBV6-5; cdr3_aa: ASSPGGHGYT
j_call: TRBJ1-5; v_call: TRBV6-2/TRBV6-3; cdr3_aa: ASSYSSGMGRSSNQPQH
j_call: TRBJ1-4; v_call: TRBV27; cdr3_aa: ASSLMGDRLNEKLF
j_call: TRBJ2-5; v_call: TRBV30; cdr3_aa: ACQVGGEGKTQY
j_call: TRBJ2-5; v_call: TRBV7-9; cdr3_aa: ASSGTSGPRETQY
j_call: TRBJ2-5; v_call: TRBV6-5; cdr3_aa: ASSNSQETQY